The 16 T cell receptor beta chains below come from one sample, sequenced in a study of OX40 agonist ivuxolimab in advanced cancers. Data came from immunoSEQ multiplex PCR; TCRdb stores just in-frame clones and leaves some out. The table lists about 50,000 clones, 75% to 85% of them singletons. Sequenced here: CD4+ or CD8+ T cells sorted from blood, sampled in a trial of the OX40 agonist ivuxolimab. The receptors come from an adult with an advanced solid tumor such as melanoma, head and neck, liver or kidney cancer.

This clone has more than one count but fewer than ten. The chain is built from TRBV18 and TRBJ1-2; D ambiguous. Germline V gene data show CDR1 as KGHSH and CDR2 as LQKENI. CDR3 size: 11 residues. Deletions cut 5 bases from V and 4 bases from J, with 5 bases between. The CDR3 reads CASSTSYGYTF. The CDR3 DNA reads TGTGCCAGCTCAACCAGCTATGGCTACACCTTC. Drawing the rest from reference TRBV18 and TRBJ1-2, the complete variable domain is NAGVMQNPRHLVRRRGQEARLRCSPMKGHSHVYWYRQLPEEGLKFMVYLQKENIIDESGMPKERFSAEFPKEGPSILRIQQVVRGDSAAYFCASSTSYGYTFGSGTRLTVV.

Only one count was recorded for this clone. The genes are TRBV4-2 and TRBJ2-1, with 9 bases identical to TRBD2. Germline CDR1 is LGHNA and CDR2 is YNFKEQ. This CDR3 has 18 amino acids. Losses at the gene ends were 5 bases for V and 7 bases for J; bases not matched to a gene: 18. CDR3 loop: CASSLESGGGAFWNEQFF. CDR3 in DNA: TGTGCCAGCAGCTTGGAGTCTGGCGGGGGGGCCTTTTGGAATGAGCAGTTCTTC.

The chain is built from TRBV7-2 and TRBJ1-2; 7 bases are a match to TRBD1. With V trimmed by 5 bases and J by 8 bases, 14 bases remained unmatched. Looked up from germline, CDR1 is SGHTA and CDR2 is FQGNSA. The CDR3 has 15 residues. Here the CDR3 reads CASSISDGTEKGYTF. The DNA of the CDR3 is TGTGCCAGCAGCATTTCCGACGGGACAGAGAAAGGCTACACCTTC.

V is TRBV4-1 and J is TRBJ2-3, with 11 positions matching TRBD2. V was clipped by 3 bases and J by 4 bases; unmatched bases: 6. In germline, CDR1 is MGHRA, CDR2 YSYEKL. CDR3 length: 16 residues. CDR3 amino acids: CASSQGSGGASDTQYF. In nucleotides, the CDR3 is TGCGCCAGCAGCCAGGGTAGCGGGGGGGCCTCAGATACGCAGTATTTT.

The chain carries TRBV5-1 and TRBJ2-2; 9 bases agree with TRBD1. V was pared by 4 bases and J by 6 bases, with 7 bases of the junction left unmatched. The CDR3 covers 15 residues. CDR1 is SGHRS and CDR2 is YFSETQ in the germline V gene. CDR3 nucleotides: TGCGCCAGCAGCCCGGACAGGGGAAGTGCCGGGGAGCTGTTTTTT. Its protein is CASSPDRGSAGELFF.

V is TRBV19 and J is TRBJ1-5; D is unclear. V shed 5 bases and J shed 0 bases, with 8 bases lying between them. The CDR3 sequence is 14 residues long. Germline V gives CDR1 LNHDA, CDR2 SQIVND (reference sequence). CDR3 protein: CASSVRNSNQPQHF. For the CDR3, the DNA is TGTGCCAGTAGTGTCAGAAATAGCAATCAGCCCCAGCATTTT.

The chain links TRBV18 to TRBJ1-5; D remains ambiguous. The CDR3 loop spans 13 amino acids. Trimming shortened V by 2 bases and J by 5 bases, and 7 bases separated the two germline ends. Germline CDR1 reads KGHSH; CDR2 reads LQKENI. The CDR3 loop is CASSPKTDQPQHF. The CDR3 DNA follows: TGTGCCAGCTCACCAAAGACCGATCAGCCCCAGCATTTT.

The J gene is TRBJ1-5, the V gene TRBV23-1; 7 bases fit TRBD1. TRBV23-1 is an ORF, with its function uncertain. After removal of 5 bases from V and 1 base from J, the junction contained 8 bases not matched to a gene. CDR3 size: 16 residues. CDR3 region: CASSFRGRDSNQPQHF. The DNA of the CDR3 is TGCGCCAGCAGTTTTAGGGGGCGCGACAGCAATCAGCCCCAGCATTTT.

This chain links TRBV7-9 with TRBJ2-5; 9 nucleotides match TRBD2. The ends lost 5 bases at V and 4 bases at J; junction bases unmatched: 5. This CDR3 comprises 14 residues. CDR1 is SEHNR and CDR2 is FQNEAQ in the germline V gene (reference sequence). The CDR3 nucleotides are TGTGCCAGCAGCCGTAGCGGGAGCGTAGAGACCCAGTACTTC. This codes for CASSRSGSVETQYF.

This sequence joins TRBV5-1 and TRBJ1-2, with a tentative D call TRBD1 (5 bases). This CDR3 has 15 residues. In germline, CDR1 is SGHRS, CDR2 YFSETQ. V shed 0 bases and J shed 0 bases, with 9 bases lying between them. Here the CDR3 reads CASSLGWGTNYGYTF. The CDR3 DNA sequence: TGCGCCAGCAGCTTGGGCTGGGGGACTAACTATGGCTACACCTTC.

The V and J genes are TRBV4-3 and TRBJ2-7; no clear D. The CDR3 has 14 amino acids. V lost 0 bases and J lost 4, with 10 bases in between. In germline, CDR1 is LGHNA, CDR2 YSLEER. CDR3 in amino acids: CASSQDLATYEQYF. As DNA, the CDR3 is TGCGCCAGCAGCCAAGATCTCGCCACTTACGAGCAGTACTTC.

The chain has TRBV28 and TRBJ1-2; D is undetermined. The CDR3 covers 14 residues. The V end lost 5 bases, the J end lost 5 bases, and 15 bases lay between the germline ends. The germline V gene has CDR1 MDHEN and CDR2 SYDVKM. The CDR3 loop reads CASSGGQVRYGYTF. CDR3 coding DNA: TGTGCCAGCAGTGGAGGGCAGGTTAGATATGGCTACACCTTC.

The rearrangement links TRBV6-5 to TRBJ2-3, with D uncertain. The length of the CDR3 is 14 residues. Trimming left V 0 bases short and J 6 bases short, with 10 bases between. The germline gives CDR1 MNHEY, CDR2 SVGAGI. Here the CDR3 reads CASSYSTGRDTQYF. The CDR3 DNA reads TGTGCCAGCAGTTACTCCACCGGCCGGGATACGCAGTATTTT.

This clone has a handful of counts. The V call is TRBV30, the J call TRBJ2-4; TRBD2 agrees at 7 bases. The CDR3 consists of 14 residues. The germline gives CDR1 GTSNPN, CDR2 SVGIG (reference sequence). V gave up 1 base and J gave up 2 bases; unmatched junction bases: 2. DNA for the CDR3: TGTGCCTGGAGTGGCGGGGGTTCCAAAAACATTCAGTACTTC. This translates into CAWSGGGSKNIQYF.

CDR3 DNA: TGCAGCGTTGGGCTAGCGGCGAGCACAGATACGCAGTATTTT. Its protein product is CSVGLAASTDTQYF. V usage is TRBV29-1 and J usage is TRBJ2-3, with 7 bases lining up with TRBD2. V gave up 4 bases and J gave up 0 bases; unmatched junction bases: 4. Germline lookup yields CDR1 SQVTM and CDR2 ANQGSEA. The length of the CDR3 is 14 residues.

V is TRBV6-5 and J is TRBJ1-1, with unresolved D. The CDR3 has 14 residues. Germline CDR1 reads MNHEY; CDR2 reads SVGAGI. Trimming took off 7 bases at V and 2 bases at J, with 14 bases between the two ends. The CDR3 sequence is CASNKRARNTEAFF. CDR3 DNA sequence: TGTGCCAGCAACAAGAGGGCACGTAACACTGAAGCTTTCTTT.